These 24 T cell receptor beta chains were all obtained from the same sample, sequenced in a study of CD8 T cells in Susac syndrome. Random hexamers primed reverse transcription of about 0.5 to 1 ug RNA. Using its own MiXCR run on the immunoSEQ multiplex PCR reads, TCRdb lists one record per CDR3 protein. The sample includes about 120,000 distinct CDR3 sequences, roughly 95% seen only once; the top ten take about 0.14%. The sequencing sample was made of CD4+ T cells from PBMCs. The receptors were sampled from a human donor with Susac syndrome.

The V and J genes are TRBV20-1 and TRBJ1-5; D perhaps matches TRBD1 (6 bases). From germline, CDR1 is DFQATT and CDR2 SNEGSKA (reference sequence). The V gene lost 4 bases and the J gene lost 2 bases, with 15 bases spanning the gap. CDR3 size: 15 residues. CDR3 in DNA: TGCAGTGCTACTAGCGACAGGCTGGGCAATCAGCCCCAGCATTTT. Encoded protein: CSATSDRLGNQPQHF.

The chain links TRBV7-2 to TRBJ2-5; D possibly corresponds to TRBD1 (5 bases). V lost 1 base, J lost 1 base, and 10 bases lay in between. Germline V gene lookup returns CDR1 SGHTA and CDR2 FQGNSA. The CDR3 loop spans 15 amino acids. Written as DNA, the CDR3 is TGTGCCAGCAGCTTAGTGGGGCGGTTCCAAGAGACCCAGTACTTC. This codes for CASSLVGRFQETQYF.

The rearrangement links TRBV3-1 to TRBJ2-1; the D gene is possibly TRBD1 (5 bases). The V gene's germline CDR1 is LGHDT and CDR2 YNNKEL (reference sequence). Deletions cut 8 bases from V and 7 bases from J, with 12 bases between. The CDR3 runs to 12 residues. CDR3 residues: CASQGSRNEQFF. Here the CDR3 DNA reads TGTGCCAGCCAGGGTTCGCGGAATGAGCAGTTCTTC.

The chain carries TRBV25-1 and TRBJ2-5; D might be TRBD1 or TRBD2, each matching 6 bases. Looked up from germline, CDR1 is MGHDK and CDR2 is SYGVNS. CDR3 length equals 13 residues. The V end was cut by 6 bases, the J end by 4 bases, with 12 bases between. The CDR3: CASRSPGAETQYF. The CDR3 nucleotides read TGTGCCAGCAGATCTCCGGGGGCAGAGACCCAGTACTTC.

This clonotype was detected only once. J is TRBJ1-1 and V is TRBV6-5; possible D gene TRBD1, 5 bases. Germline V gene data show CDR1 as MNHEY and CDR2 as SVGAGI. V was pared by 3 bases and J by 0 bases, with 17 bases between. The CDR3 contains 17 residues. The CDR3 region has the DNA TGTGCCAGCAGTTATTCAAGGGGCACACTCATGAACACTGAAGCTTTCTTT. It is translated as CASSYSRGTLMNTEAFF.

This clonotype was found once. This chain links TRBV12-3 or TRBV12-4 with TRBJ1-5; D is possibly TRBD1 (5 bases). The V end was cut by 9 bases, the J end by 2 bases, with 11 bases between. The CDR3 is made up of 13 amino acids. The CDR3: CASGGLGNQPQHF. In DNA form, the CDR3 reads TGTGCCAGTGGGGGTCTCGGCAATCAGCCCCAGCATTTT.

CDR3 amino acids: CASSHSSQGAKGNTEAFF. For the CDR3, the DNA is TGTGCCAGCTCACATTCGTCGCAGGGGGCCAAAGGGAACACTGAAGCTTTCTTT. V and J are TRBV18 and TRBJ1-1; 8 bases are shared with TRBD1. Germline values: CDR1 KGHSH, CDR2 LQKENI. V was clipped by 4 bases and J by 1 base; unmatched bases: 14. This CDR3 region has 18 residues.

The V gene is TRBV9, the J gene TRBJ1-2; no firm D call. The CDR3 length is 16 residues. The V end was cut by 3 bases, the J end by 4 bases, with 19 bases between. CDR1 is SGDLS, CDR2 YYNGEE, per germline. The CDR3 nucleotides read TGTGCCAGCAGCGCGAAGCCGGACGAGGAGAGCTATGGCTACACCTTC. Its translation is CASSAKPDEESYGYTF.

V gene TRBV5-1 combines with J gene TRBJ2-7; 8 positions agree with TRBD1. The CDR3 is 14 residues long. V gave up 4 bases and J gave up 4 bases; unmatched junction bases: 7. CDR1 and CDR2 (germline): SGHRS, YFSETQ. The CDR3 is CASSRSDREYEQYF. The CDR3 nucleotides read TGCGCCAGCAGCCGATCGGACAGGGAGTACGAGCAGTACTTC.

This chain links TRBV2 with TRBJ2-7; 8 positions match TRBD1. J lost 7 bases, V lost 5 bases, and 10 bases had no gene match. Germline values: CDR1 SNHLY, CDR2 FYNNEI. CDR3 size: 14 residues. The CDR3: CASSTQDRVAEQYF. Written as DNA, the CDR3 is TGTGCCAGCAGTACCCAGGACAGGGTCGCTGAGCAGTACTTC.

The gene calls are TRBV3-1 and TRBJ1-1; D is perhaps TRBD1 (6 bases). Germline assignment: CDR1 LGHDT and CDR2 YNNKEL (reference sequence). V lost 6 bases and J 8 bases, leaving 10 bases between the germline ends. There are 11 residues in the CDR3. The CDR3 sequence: CASSFGQEAFF. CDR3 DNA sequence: TGTGCCAGCAGTTTCGGACAGGAAGCTTTCTTT.

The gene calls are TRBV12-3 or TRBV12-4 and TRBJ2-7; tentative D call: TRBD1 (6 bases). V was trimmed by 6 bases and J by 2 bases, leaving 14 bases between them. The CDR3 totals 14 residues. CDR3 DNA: TGTGCCAGCAGCCAGGACAGCTCGACCTACGAGCAGTACTTC. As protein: CASSQDSSTYEQYF.

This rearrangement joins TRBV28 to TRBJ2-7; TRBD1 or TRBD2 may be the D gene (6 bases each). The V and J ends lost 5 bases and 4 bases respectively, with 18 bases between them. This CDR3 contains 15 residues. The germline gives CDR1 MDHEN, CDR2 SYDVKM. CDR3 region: CASSQTGTSTYEQYF. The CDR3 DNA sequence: TGTGCCAGCAGTCAAACAGGGACTTCTACTTACGAGCAGTACTTC.

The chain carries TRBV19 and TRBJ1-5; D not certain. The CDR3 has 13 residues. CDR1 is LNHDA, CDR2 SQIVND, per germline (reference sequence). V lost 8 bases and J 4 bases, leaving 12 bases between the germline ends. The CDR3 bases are TGTGCCAGTTCCTTTCAAACTAATCAGCCCCAGCATTTT. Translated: CASSFQTNQPQHF.

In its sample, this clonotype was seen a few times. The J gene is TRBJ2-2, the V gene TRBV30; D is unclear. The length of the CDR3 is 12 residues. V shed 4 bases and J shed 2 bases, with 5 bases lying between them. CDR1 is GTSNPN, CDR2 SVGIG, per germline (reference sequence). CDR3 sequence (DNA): TGTGCCTGGACTATCAACACCGGGGAGCTGTTTTTT. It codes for CAWTINTGELFF.

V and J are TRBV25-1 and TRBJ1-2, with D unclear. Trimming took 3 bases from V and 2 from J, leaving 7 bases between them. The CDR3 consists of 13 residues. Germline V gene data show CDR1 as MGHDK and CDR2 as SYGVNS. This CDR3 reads CASSEAGNYGYTF. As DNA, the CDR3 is TGTGCCAGCAGTGAGGCGGGGAACTATGGCTACACCTTC.

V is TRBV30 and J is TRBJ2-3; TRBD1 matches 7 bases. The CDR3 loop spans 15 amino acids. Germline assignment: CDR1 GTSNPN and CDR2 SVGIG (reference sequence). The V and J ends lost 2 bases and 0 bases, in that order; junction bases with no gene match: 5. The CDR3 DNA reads TGTGCCTGGAGTACCGGGACAGCTAGCACAGATACGCAGTATTTT. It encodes CAWSTGTASTDTQYF.

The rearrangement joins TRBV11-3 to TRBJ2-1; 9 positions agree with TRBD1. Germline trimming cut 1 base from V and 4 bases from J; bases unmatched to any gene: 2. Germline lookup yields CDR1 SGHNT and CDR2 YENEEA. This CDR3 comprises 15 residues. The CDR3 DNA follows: TGTGCCAGCAGCTTAGGGGGACAGGGTTACAATGAGCAGTTCTTC. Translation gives CASSLGGQGYNEQFF.

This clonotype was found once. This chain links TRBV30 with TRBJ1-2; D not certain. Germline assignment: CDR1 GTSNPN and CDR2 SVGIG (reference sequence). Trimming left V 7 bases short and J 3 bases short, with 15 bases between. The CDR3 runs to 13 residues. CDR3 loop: CASLSPRDYGYTF. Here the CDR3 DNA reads TGTGCCTCCTTGAGTCCTCGGGACTATGGCTACACCTTC. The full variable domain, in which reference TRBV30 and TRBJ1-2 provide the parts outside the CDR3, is SQTIHQWPATLVQPVGSPLSLECTVEGTSNPNLYWYRQAAGRGLQLLFYSVGIGQISSEVPQNLSASRPQDRQFILSSKKLLLSDSGFYLCASLSPRDYGYTFGSGTRLTVV.

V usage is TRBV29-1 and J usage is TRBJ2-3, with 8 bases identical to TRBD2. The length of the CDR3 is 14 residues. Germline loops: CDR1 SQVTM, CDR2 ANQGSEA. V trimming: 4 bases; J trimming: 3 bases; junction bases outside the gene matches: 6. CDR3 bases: TGCAGCGTTGTTCTAAGCGGGGGTACAGATACGCAGTATTTT. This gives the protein CSVVLSGGTDTQYF.

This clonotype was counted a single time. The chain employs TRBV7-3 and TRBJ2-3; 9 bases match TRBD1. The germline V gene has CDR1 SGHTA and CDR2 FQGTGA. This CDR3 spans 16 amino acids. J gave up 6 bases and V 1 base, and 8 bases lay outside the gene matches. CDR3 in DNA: TGTGCCAGCAGCTTAAGGGGGACAGGGTCCCGGGATACGCAGTATTTT. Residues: CASSLRGTGSRDTQYF.

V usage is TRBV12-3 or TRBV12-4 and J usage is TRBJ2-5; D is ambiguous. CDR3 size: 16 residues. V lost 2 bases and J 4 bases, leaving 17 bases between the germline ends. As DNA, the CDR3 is TGTGCCAGCAGTTTAATACTCAGTCTCGGTGGAGAGACCCAGTACTTC. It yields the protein CASSLILSLGGETQYF.

CDR3 bases: TGTGCCAGTAGTTCGCCCGGGGGGCTCGGCTATGGCTACACCTTC. Translating it yields CASSSPGGLGYGYTF. The chain couples TRBV19 to TRBJ1-2; perhaps TRBD1 as D (6 bases). V was cut by 5 bases and J by 4 bases, with 17 bases left in between. The CDR3 extends over 15 amino acids. Germline loops: CDR1 LNHDA, CDR2 SQIVND (reference sequence).

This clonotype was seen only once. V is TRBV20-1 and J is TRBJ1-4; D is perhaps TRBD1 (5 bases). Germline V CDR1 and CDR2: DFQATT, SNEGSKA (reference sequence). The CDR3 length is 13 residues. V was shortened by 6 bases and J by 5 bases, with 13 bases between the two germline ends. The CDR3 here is CSAARGVNEKLFF. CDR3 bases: TGCAGTGCCGCCCGGGGGGTAAATGAAAAACTGTTTTTT.